The TCR beta chain described here comes from a study of cytomegalovirus exposure and HLA in healthy donors. Study conclusions and caveats: One variant, a missense change in DCLRE1C, was linked in a later analysis to TCR beta V- and J-gene trimming.

Trimming cost V 4 bases and J 2 bases, with 14 bases left between them. From germline, CDR1 is SNHLY and CDR2 FYNNEI. The CDR3 spans 15 residues. The PCR contained 60 Vbeta and 13 Jbeta primers. Assay used: immunoSEQ multiplex PCR; TCRdb lists only in-frame clones, some missing. Here the sample spans about 120,000 clones, around 80% being singletons. For this clone: Antigen unknown.

Material for sequencing was PBMCs. The receptor was isolated from a man aged 25 to 45 in good health and CMV-seropositive. V is TRBV2 and J is TRBJ1-2; tentatively, D is TRBD1 (5 bases). The CDR3, as DNA: TGTGCCAGCAGTGGAAGGTTGCGGACAAACTATGGCTACACCTTC. It is translated as CASSGRLRTNYGYTF.